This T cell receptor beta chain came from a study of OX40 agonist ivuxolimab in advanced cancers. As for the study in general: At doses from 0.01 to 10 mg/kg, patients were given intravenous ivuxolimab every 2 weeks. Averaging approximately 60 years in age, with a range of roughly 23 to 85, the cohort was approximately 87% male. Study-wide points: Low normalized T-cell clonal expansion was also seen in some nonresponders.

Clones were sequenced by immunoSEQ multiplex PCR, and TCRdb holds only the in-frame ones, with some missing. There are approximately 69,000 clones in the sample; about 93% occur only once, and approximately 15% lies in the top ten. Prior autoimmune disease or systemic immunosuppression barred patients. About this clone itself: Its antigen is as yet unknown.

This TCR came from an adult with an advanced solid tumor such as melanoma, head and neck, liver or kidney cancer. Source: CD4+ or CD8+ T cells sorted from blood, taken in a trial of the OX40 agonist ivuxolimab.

The CDR3 sequence is CASSPEGTYEQYF. CDR3 bases: TGTGCCAGCAGTCCTGAGGGAACCTACGAGCAGTACTTC. The V and J genes are TRBV28 and TRBJ2-7; maybe TRBD2 (5 bases). V dropped 5 bases and J dropped 2 bases, with 10 bases sitting between them. This CDR3 region has 13 residues. Germline V gene sequence: CDR1 MDHEN, CDR2 SYDVKM.